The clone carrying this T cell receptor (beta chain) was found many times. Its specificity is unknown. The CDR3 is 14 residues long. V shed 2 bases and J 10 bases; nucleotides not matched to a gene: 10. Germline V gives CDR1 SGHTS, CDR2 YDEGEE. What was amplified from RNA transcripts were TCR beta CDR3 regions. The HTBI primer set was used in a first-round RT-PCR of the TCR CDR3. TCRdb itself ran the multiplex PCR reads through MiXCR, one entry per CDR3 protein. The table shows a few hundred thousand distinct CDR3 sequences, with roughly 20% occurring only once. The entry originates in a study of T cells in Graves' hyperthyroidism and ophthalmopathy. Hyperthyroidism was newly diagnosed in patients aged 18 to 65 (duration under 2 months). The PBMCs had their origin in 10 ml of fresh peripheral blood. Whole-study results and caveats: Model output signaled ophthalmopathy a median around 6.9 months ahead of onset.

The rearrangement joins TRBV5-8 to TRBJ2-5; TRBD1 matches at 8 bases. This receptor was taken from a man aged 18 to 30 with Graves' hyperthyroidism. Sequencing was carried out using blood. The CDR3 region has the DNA TGTGCCAGCAGCTTCCGGGACAGGACGGCCGACCAGTACTTC. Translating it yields CASSFRDRTADQYF.